The next 25 T cell receptor beta chains were all read from a single sample in a study of T cells expressing NK-cell markers. For each CDR3 protein, TCRdb gives one entry from its re-call of the 5' RACE reads, without DNA. The table counts 400,000 to 500,000 distinct CDR3 sequences; 7.3% lies in the top ten. The sample was blood T cells: a sorted CD56 or NKG2C T cell subset, CD4+ or CD8+ T cells, or bulk PBMC T cells (not recorded which). The origin of the receptors is a woman between 18 and 70 years old in good health.

The genes are TRBV6-1 and TRBJ1-1. Germline assignment: CDR1 MNHNS and CDR2 SASEGT. The length of the CDR3 is 12 residues. This CDR3 is CASDQSNTEAFF.

The chain recombines TRBV5-1 with TRBJ2-2. This CDR3 has 14 residues. The germline V gene encodes CDR1 SGHRS and CDR2 YFSETQ. The CDR3 here is CASSLDANTGELFF.

The gene calls are TRBV6-5 and TRBJ2-3. In germline, CDR1 is MNHEY, CDR2 SVGAGI. CDR3 length: 15 residues. CDR3 sequence reads: CASSYRLTSTDTQYF.

The CDR3 is CAWSLPRHILTYEQYF. This sequence joins TRBV30 and TRBJ2-7. The germline V gene encodes CDR1 GTSNPN and CDR2 SVGIG (reference sequence). The length of the CDR3 is 16 residues. The variable domain in full, completed from reference TRBV30 and TRBJ2-7, reads SQTIHQWPATLVQPVGSPLSLECTVEGTSNPNLYWYRQAAGRGLQLLFYSVGIGQISSEVPQNLSASRPQDRQFILSSKKLLLSDSGFYLCAWSLPRHILTYEQYFGPGTRLTVT.

V gene TRBV7-2 combines with J gene TRBJ1-5; lacking DNA, the TRBD1 call made by TCRdb goes unchecked. This CDR3 is built from 13 residues. CDR1 and CDR2 (germline): SGHTA, FQGNSA. This CDR3 is CASSVGQNQPQHF.

The chain joins TRBV7-2 to TRBJ1-1; TCRdb picks TRBD1, but there is no DNA to check that call. Germline CDR1 SGHTA, CDR2 FQGNSA. The CDR3 loop spans 15 amino acids. The CDR3 spells CASSSPRQGPSEAFF.

The chain has TRBV7-2 and TRBJ2-3; the TCRdb call, TRBD1, lacks DNA for checking. The CDR3 totals 12 residues. Germline values: CDR1 SGHTA, CDR2 FQGNSA. The chain's CDR3 is CASSFPRGTQYF.

CDR3 amino acids: CATSRASADTQYF. The genes are TRBV15 and TRBJ2-3. This CDR3 region has 13 residues. CDR1 is LNHNV, CDR2 YYDKDF, per germline (reference sequence).

The chain uses TRBV18 and TRBJ2-5; the D call of TRBD2 rests on TCRdb alone, since no DNA is present to check it. This CDR3 has 16 amino acids. In germline, CDR1 is KGHSH, CDR2 LQKENI. CDR3 loop: CASSPGTSGGQETLYF.

The chain uses TRBV21-1 and TRBJ2-7; TCRdb reports TRBD1, a call that lacks DNA to check it against. TRBV21-1 is deemed a pseudogene. This CDR3 region has 15 residues. The CDR3 is CASSNVGDSSYEQYF.

V is TRBV18 and J is TRBJ2-7; TCRdb gives TRBD1 as the D gene, but with no DNA this cannot be confirmed. Germline-derived CDR1 and CDR2 are KGHSH and LQKENI. The CDR3 is made up of 16 amino acids. The CDR3: CASSPPGPLGTGEQYF. The full variable domain, completed using reference TRBV18 and TRBJ2-7, is NAGVMQNPRHLVRRRGQEARLRCSPMKGHSHVYWYRQLPEEGLKFMVYLQKENIIDESGMPKERFSAEFPKEGPSILRIQQVVRGDSAAYFCASSPPGPLGTGEQYFGPGTRLTVT.

The rearrangement uses TRBV4-1 and TRBJ1-2; TCRdb designates TRBD1, a call that cannot be tested without DNA. The CDR3 length is 14 residues. CDR1 MGHRA and CDR2 YSYEKL come from the germline V gene. This chain's CDR3 is CASSRRDRDYGYTF.

The chain combines TRBV5-1 with TRBJ2-3. The CDR3 has 15 residues. CDR1 SGHRS and CDR2 YFSETQ come from the germline V gene. This chain's CDR3 is CASSSRSDRGDTQYF.

The V gene is TRBV12-3 or TRBV12-4, the J gene TRBJ1-2. The length of the CDR3 is 11 residues. The CDR3: CASSMFDGYTF.

The genes are TRBV3-1 and TRBJ1-3; TCRdb returns TRBD1, unconfirmable since there is no DNA. CDR1 and CDR2 from the germline V gene are LGHDT and YNNKEL (reference sequence). The CDR3 contains 16 residues. The CDR3 reads CASSQVGRGDGNTIYF.

The genes are TRBV4-3 and TRBJ2-1; TCRdb's D gene call, TRBD2, goes unchecked for lack of DNA. Germline-derived CDR1 and CDR2 are LGHNA and YSLEER. This CDR3 is 15 amino acids long. The CDR3 protein is CASSQTAGGLNEQFF.

The chain joins TRBV12-3 or TRBV12-4 to TRBJ2-6; the TCRdb call, TRBD1, lacks DNA for checking. CDR3 size: 20 residues. The CDR3 loop reads CASSSGLGPRSLSGANVLTF.

CDR3 region: CASSEAWNQETQYF. The V call is TRBV6-1, the J call TRBJ2-5. CDR3 length: 14 residues. Germline CDR1 and CDR2: MNHNS and SASEGT.

This chain connects TRBV14 to TRBJ2-3; TCRdb indicates TRBD2, and absent DNA this call remains unverified. Germline assignment: CDR1 SGHDN and CDR2 FVKESK. This CDR3 is 17 amino acids long. The CDR3 is CASSQDRPLAGIDTQYF.

This chain joins TRBV20-1 and TRBJ2-5; the D gene TCRdb calls, TRBD2, cannot be checked with no DNA. The CDR3 has 17 amino acids. CDR1 and CDR2 from the germline V gene are DFQATT and SNEGSKA (reference sequence). CDR3 sequence reads: CSARDWLAGGSQETQYF.

This chain links TRBV7-6 with TRBJ2-5; the TCRdb call, TRBD1, lacks DNA for checking. Germline V gives CDR1 SGHVS, CDR2 FNYEAQ. The CDR3 consists of 14 residues. This CDR3 is CASSVSGGEETQYF.

The V call is TRBV20-1, the J call TRBJ2-1; the TCRdb call, TRBD2, lacks DNA for checking. CDR1 and CDR2 (germline): DFQATT, SNEGSKA (reference sequence). The CDR3 contains 17 residues. The CDR3 sequence: CSARDPGLPDSYNEQFF.

The chain joins TRBV4-3 to TRBJ1-4; the TCRdb D gene call, TRBD1, has no DNA to confirm it. CDR1 is LGHNA and CDR2 is YSLEER in the germline V gene. CDR3 length: 15 amino acids. This chain's CDR3 is CASSQDRGLNEKLFF.

The chain uses TRBV4-3 and TRBJ1-2; there is no DNA to check the TCRdb D call of TRBD1. The CDR3 length is 15 residues. Looked up from germline, CDR1 is LGHNA and CDR2 is YSLEER. CDR3 in amino acids: CASSQAGTGNYGYTF.

V is TRBV29-1 and J is TRBJ2-7. This CDR3 is built from 11 residues. The germline V gene has CDR1 SQVTM and CDR2 ANQGSEA. CDR3 loop: CSVAGPSEQYF.